The T cell receptor (beta chain) described here comes from a study of cytomegalovirus exposure and HLA in healthy donors. Overall study context: An earlier analysis identified 110 million or so unique TCR beta sequences in about 190 million T cells.

Per germline, CDR1 MDHEN and CDR2 SYDVKM. Deletions cut 10 bases from V and 6 bases from J, with 12 bases between. The CDR3 is made up of 11 amino acids. Primers for the PCR totalled 60 Vbeta and 13 Jbeta. TCRdb's copy holds only in-frame clones and misses some; the assay was immunoSEQ multiplex PCR. The profile shows some 140,000 clones, 70% to 85% of them singletons. The TCR was taken from a woman in her forties or fifties in good health and CMV-seropositive. The chain carries TRBV28 and TRBJ1-2; unclear D gene. The sample taken for sequencing was PBMCs. This chain's CDR3 is CATAGTDGYTF. DNA of the CDR3: TGTGCCACCGCCGGTACGGATGGCTACACCTTC.